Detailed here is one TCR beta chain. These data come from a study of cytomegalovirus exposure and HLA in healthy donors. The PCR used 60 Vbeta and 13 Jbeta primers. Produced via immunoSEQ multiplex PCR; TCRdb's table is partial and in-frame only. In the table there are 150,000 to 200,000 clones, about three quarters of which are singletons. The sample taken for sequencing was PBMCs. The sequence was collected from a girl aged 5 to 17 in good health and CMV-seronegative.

CDR3: CASSADPISTGNGYTF. CDR3 DNA: TGTGCCAGCAGTGCAGATCCAATTTCGACAGGGAATGGCTACACCTTC. The chain couples TRBV2 to TRBJ1-2, with 7 bases matching TRBD1. The CDR3 is 16 amino acids. Germline V gene data show CDR1 as SNHLY and CDR2 as FYNNEI. Trimming cost V 4 bases and J 6 bases; bases outside gene matches: 14.